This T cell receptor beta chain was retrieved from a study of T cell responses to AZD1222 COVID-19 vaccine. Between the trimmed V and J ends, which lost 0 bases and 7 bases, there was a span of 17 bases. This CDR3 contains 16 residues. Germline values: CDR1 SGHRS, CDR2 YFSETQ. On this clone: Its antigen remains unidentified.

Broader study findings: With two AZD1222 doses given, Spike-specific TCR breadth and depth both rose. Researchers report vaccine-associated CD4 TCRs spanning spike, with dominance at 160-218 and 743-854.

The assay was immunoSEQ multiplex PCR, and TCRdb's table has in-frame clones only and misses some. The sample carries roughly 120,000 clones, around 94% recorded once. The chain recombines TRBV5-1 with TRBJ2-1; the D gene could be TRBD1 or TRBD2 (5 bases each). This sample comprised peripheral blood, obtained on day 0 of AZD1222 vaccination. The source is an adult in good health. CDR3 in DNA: TGCGCCAGCAGCTTGGTTGGGGGAGTAGTTGGGAATGAGCAGTTCTTC. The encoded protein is CASSLVGGVVGNEQFF.